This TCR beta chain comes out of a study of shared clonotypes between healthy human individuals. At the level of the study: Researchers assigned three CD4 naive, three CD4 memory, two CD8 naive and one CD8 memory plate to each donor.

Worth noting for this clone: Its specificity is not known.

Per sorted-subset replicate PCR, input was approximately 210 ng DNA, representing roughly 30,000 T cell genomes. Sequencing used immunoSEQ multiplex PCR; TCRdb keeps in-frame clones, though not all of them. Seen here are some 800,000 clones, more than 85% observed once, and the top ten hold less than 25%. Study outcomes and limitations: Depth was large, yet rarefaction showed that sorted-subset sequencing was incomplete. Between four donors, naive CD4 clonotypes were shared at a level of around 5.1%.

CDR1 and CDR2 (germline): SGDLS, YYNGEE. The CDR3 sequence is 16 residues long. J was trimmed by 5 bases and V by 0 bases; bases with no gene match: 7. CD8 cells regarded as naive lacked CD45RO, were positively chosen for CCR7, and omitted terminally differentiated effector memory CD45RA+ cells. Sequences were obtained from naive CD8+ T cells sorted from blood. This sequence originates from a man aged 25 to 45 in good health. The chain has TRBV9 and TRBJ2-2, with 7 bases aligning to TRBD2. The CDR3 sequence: CASSVAGGGRTGELFF. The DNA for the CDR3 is TGTGCCAGCAGCGTAGCTGGGGGAGGGCGTACCGGGGAGCTGTTTTTT.